The clone carrying this T cell receptor beta chain has ten or more counts. A junction end diverges from the germline sequence, so it may reflect a read error. The data originate from a study of T cells in Graves' hyperthyroidism and ophthalmopathy. The germline CDR1 and CDR2 sequences are SGHRS and YFSETQ. The CDR3 covers 14 residues. From RNA transcripts, TCR beta CDR3 regions were amplified. Using the HTBI primer set, a first-round RT-PCR was run on the TCR CDR3. TCRdb re-analysed the multiplex PCR reads in MiXCR, keeping a single row per CDR3 protein. The table records a few hundred thousand distinct CDR3 sequences, roughly 18% of them present only once.

Material for sequencing was blood. The rearrangement joins TRBV5-1 to TRBJ1-2; D unclear. The clonotype comes from a man younger than 30 with Graves' ophthalmopathy. CDR3 coding DNA: TGCGCCAGCACCTTGGACGGCCTTTATGCTGGCTACACCTTC. This encodes CASTLDGLYAGYTF.